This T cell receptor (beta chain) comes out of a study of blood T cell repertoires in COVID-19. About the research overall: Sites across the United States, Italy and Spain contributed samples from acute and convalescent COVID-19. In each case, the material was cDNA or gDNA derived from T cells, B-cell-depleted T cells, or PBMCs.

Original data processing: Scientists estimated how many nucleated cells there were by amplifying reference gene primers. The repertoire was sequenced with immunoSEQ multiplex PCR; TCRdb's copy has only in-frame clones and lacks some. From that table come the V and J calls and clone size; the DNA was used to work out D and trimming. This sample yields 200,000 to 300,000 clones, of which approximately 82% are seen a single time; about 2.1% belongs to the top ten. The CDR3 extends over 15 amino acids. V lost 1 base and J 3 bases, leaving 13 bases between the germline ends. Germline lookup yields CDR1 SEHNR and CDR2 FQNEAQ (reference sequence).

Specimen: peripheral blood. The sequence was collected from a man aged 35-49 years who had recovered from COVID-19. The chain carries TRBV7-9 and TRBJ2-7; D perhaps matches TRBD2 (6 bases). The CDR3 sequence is CASSLDGGVVYEQYF. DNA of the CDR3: TGTGCCAGCAGCTTAGACGGGGGAGTGGTCTACGAGCAGTACTTC.